The clone carrying this T cell receptor beta chain was seen a handful of times. Trimming shortened V by 0 bases and J by 5 bases, and 10 bases separated the two germline ends. CDR3 length: 14 amino acids. Germline values: CDR1 SGHNT, CDR2 YYREEE (reference sequence). The source of the sample is a study of T cell repertoires in cytomegalovirus infection. TCRdb used MiXCR to reprocess the reads, holding one entry per CDR3 protein. The data show around 450,000 distinct CDR3 sequences, with approximately 32% seen just once and roughly an eighth held by the top ten. Sequenced input: PBMCs. This chain joins TRBV5-4 and TRBJ2-3; no clear D gene. The origin of this receptor is a human donor in good health (CMV status not recorded). Some clones in this sample may be carry-over from other donors' samples. CDR3 loop: CASSLGNSRDTQYF. DNA of the CDR3: TGTGCCAGCAGCTTGGGTAATAGCCGAGATACGCAGTATTTT.